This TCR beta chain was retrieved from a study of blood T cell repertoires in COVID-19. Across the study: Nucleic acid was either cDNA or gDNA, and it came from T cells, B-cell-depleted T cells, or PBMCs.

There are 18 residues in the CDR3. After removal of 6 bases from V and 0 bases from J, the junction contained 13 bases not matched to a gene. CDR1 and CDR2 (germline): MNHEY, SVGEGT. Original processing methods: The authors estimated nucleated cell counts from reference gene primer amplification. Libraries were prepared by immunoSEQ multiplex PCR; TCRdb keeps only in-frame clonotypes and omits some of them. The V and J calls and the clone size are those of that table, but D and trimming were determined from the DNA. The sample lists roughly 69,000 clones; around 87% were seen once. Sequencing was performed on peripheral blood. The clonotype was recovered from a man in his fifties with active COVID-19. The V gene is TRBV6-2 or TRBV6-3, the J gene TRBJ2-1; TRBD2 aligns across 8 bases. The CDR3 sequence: CASSAIYSGVSSYNEQFF. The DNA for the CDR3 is TGTGCCAGCAGCGCGATATATAGCGGGGTCTCCTCCTACAATGAGCAGTTCTTC.